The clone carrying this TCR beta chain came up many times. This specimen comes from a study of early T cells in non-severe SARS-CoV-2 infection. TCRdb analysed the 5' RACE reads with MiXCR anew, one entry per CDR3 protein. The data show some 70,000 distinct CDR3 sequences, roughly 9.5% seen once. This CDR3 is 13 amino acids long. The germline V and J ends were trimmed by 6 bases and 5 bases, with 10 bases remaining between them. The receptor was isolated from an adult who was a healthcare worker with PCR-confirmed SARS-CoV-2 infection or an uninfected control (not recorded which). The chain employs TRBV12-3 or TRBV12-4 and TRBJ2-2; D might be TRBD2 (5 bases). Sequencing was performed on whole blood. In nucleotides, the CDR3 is TGTGCCAGCAGCTTGGGAGAAACCGGGGAGCTGTTTTTT. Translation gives CASSLGETGELFF.